Listed below are T cell receptor beta chains from one sample, sequenced in a study of shared clonotypes between healthy human individuals. Generated by immunoSEQ multiplex PCR, the TCRdb table keeps only in-frame clones and is missing some. The sample consists of fewer than 1.6 million clones, 98% of them appearing once. The specimen was naive CD4+ T cells sorted from blood. The receptors shown here come from a man aged 25-45 years in good health. Each CDR3 is given with its conserved first and last residue. Fields, in order: clone size, V gene, D gene, J gene, CDR3 DNA, CDR3 protein. The D gene is left open where the match is weak. A clone size is listed for some rows: how often the clone was seen (once, few, many), or a class if it is expanded.

size: NA; V: TRBV9; D: NA; J: TRBJ2-7; DNA: TGTGCCAGCAGCGTAGGTGGGACAAGCTCCTACGAGCAGTACTTC; CDR3: CASSVGGTSSYEQYF
size: NA; V: TRBV7-9; D: NA; J: TRBJ1-5; DNA: TGTGCCAGCAGCCCTAAATCGGGGTCCAATCAGCCCCAGCATTTT; CDR3: CASSPKSGSNQPQHF
size: NA; V: TRBV10-3; D: NA; J: TRBJ1-1; DNA: TGTGCCATCAGAGAGGCCGGGACGGGCCCGTACACTGAAGCTTTCTTT; CDR3: CAIREAGTGPYTEAFF
size: NA; V: TRBV18; D: TRBD1; J: TRBJ2-7; DNA: TGTGCCAGCTCACCACTTGGACAGGGGCCCGCGGAGGGGAACTTC; CDR3: CASSPLGQGPAEGNF
size: NA; V: TRBV5-1; D: NA; J: TRBJ1-3; DNA: TGCGCCAGCAGCTTGGGTGATCCGGGAAACACCATATATTTT; CDR3: CASSLGDPGNTIYF
size: NA; V: TRBV29-1; D: NA; J: TRBJ1-2; DNA: TGCAGCGTTGTTCCAGGGGACCGCTATGGCTACACCTTC; CDR3: CSVVPGDRYGYTF
size: NA; V: TRBV7-6; D: TRBD2; J: TRBJ2-1; DNA: TGTGCCAGCAGCTTAGAGCTCCCCTCGAGGCGGGAGAGATACAATGAGCAGTTCTTC; CDR3: CASSLELPSRRERYNEQFF
size: NA; V: TRBV2; D: NA; J: TRBJ2-2; DNA: TGTGCCAGCAGCGCCCCCTCCAGGAACACCGGGGAGCTGTTTTTT; CDR3: CASSAPSRNTGELFF
size: NA; V: TRBV7-6; D: NA; J: TRBJ2-7; DNA: TGTGCCAGCAGCCCGTTGGCAGCGGTTTCCTACGAGCAGTACTTC; CDR3: CASSPLAAVSYEQYF
size: NA; V: TRBV5-1; D: TRBD2; J: TRBJ2-1; DNA: TGCGCCAGCAGCTTCGGACTAGCGGCTAGCTCCTACAATGAGCAGTTCTTC; CDR3: CASSFGLAASSYNEQFF
size: once; V: TRBV7-2; D: TRBD2; J: TRBJ2-1; DNA: TGTGCCAGCAGAGATCGACTAGCGGACTACAATGAGCAGTTCTTC; CDR3: CASRDRLADYNEQFF
size: NA; V: TRBV9; D: TRBD2; J: TRBJ2-7; DNA: TGTGCCAGCAGCGCCGGGACTAGCGGGTACGAGCAGTACTTC; CDR3: CASSAGTSGYEQYF
size: few; V: TRBV25-1; D: NA; J: TRBJ2-1; DNA: TGTGCCAGCAGTGACAGAGCCTACAATGAGCAGTTCTTC; CDR3: CASSDRAYNEQFF